The source of this TCR beta chain is a study of radiotherapy plus CTLA-4 blockade in lung cancer. This CDR3 spans 12 amino acids. Germline values: CDR1 SEHNR, CDR2 FQNEAQ (reference sequence). V lost 3 bases and J 2 bases, leaving 4 bases between the germline ends. The data were produced by immunoSEQ multiplex PCR, yet TCRdb's version contains in-frame clones alone and is incomplete. The sample lists about 97,000 clones; 65% to 85% were seen once. Study findings and constraints: Best predicting response, reportedly, were early blood T cell clone dynamics, with interferon-beta. Following radiotherapy plus ipilimumab, tumor-derived TCR clones expanded in the blood.

It was focal radiation plus CTLA-4 blockade with ipilimumab that patients with chemo-refractory metastatic non-small-cell lung cancer received. In regard to this clone: Its antigen remains unidentified.

This TCR was recovered from a human donor with non-small cell lung cancer who had a partial response to radiotherapy plus ipilimumab. Some clones in this sample may be carry-over from other donors' samples. The sequencing here drew on peripheral blood, taken from a patient treated with radiotherapy plus ipilimumab. J is TRBJ2-5 and V is TRBV7-9; D gene ambiguous. The CDR3 nucleotides are TGTGCCAGCAGCTTCCAGCAAGAGACCCAGTACTTC. Residues: CASSFQQETQYF. The full variable domain, its missing parts supplied by reference TRBV7-9 and TRBJ2-5, is DTGVSQNPRHKITKRGQNVTFRCDPISEHNRLYWYRQTLGQGPEFLTYFQNEAQLEKSRLLSDRFSAERPKGSFSTLEIQRTEQGDSAMYLCASSFQQETQYFGPGTRLLVL.